This T cell receptor (beta chain) originates from a study of PD-1 blockade in classical Hodgkin lymphoma. The time point was: cycle 4 day 1 (C4D1), after five to seven weeks of nivolumab. Autologous stem cell transplantation was followed by relapse in every patient, and brentuximab vedotin exposure varied. The CDR3 totals 15 residues. Germline CDR1 and CDR2: SGHRS and YFSETQ. The ends were cut back, 0 bases at V and 3 bases at J, with 13 bases in the middle. Method: immunoSEQ multiplex PCR; TCRdb's copy keeps in-frame clones and lacks some. The data hold about 60,000 clones, with roughly nine tenths observed a single time.

Material: peripheral blood mononuclear cells (PBMCs), obtained before the fourth cycle of nivolumab. The V call is TRBV5-1, the J call TRBJ2-7, with D perhaps TRBD1 (5 bases). This sequence was found in a human donor with classical Hodgkin lymphoma. DNA of the CDR3: TGCGCCAGCAGCTTGGACCCGACAGACCACTACGAGCAGTACTTC. Encoded protein: CASSLDPTDHYEQYF.